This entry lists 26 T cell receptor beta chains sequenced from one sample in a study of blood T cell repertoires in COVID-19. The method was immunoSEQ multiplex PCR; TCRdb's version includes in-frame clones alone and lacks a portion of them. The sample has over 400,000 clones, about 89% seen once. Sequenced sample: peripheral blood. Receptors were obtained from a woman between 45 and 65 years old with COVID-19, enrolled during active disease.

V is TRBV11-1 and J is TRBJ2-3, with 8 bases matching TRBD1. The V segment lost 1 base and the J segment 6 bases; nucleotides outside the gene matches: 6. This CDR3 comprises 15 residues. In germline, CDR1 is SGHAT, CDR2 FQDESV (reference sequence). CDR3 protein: CASSLVPGGKDTQYF. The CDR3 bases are TGTGCCAGCAGCTTAGTTCCAGGGGGCAAGGATACGCAGTATTTT.

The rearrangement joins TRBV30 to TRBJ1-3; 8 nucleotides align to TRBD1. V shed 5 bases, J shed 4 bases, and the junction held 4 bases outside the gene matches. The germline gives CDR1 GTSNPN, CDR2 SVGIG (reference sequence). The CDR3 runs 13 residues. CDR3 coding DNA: TGTGCCTGGGACAGGGGAGAGGGAAACACCATATATTTT. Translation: CAWDRGEGNTIYF. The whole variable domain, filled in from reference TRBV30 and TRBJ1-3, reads SQTIHQWPATLVQPVGSPLSLECTVEGTSNPNLYWYRQAAGRGLQLLFYSVGIGQISSEVPQNLSASRPQDRQFILSSKKLLLSDSGFYLCAWDRGEGNTIYFGEGSWLTVV.

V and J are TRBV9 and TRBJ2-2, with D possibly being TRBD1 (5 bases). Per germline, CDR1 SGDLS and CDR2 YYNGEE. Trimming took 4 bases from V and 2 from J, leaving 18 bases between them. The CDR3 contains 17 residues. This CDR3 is CASSSPLVGANTGELFF. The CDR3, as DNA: TGTGCCAGCAGCTCCCCTTTAGTAGGGGCCAACACCGGGGAGCTGTTTTTT.

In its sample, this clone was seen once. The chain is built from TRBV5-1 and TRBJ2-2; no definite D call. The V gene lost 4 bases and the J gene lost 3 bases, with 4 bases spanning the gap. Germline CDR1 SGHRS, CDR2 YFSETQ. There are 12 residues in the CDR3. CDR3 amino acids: CASSPYTGELFF. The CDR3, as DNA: TGCGCCAGCAGCCCATACACCGGGGAGCTGTTTTTT.

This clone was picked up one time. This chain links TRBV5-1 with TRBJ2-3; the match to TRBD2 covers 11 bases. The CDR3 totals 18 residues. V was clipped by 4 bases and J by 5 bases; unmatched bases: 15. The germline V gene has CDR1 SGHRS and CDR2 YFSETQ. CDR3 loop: CASSPFSTSGDRGDTQYF. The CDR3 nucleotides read TGCGCCAGCAGCCCGTTCTCGACTAGCGGGGACCGGGGAGATACGCAGTATTTT.

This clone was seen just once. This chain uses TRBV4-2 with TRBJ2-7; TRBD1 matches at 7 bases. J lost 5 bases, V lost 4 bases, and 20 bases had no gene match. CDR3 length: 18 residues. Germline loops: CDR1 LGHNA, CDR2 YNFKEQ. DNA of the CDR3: TGTGCCAGCAGCCCGAGAACCAGGGGGTTCCCCTCGGATCACGAGCAGTACTTC. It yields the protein CASSPRTRGFPSDHEQYF.

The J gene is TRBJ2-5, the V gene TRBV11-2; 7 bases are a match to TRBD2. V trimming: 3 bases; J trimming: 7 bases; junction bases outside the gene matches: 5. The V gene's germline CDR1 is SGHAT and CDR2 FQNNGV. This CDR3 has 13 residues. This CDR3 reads CASSLAGDGTQYF. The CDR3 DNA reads TGTGCCAGCAGCTTGGCGGGGGATGGGACCCAGTACTTC.

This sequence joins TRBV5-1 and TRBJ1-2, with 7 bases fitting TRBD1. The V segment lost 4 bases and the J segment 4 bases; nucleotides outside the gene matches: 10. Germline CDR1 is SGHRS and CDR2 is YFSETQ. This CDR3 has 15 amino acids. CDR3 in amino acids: CASSHPDRPLYGYTF. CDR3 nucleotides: TGCGCCAGCAGCCACCCGGACAGGCCTCTCTATGGCTACACCTTC.

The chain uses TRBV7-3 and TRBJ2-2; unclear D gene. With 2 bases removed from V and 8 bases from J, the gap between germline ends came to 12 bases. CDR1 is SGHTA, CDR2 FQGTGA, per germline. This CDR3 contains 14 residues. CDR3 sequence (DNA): TGTGCCAGCAGCTTAGGGCTGGTGCAAGGGGAGCTGTTTTTT. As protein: CASSLGLVQGELFF.

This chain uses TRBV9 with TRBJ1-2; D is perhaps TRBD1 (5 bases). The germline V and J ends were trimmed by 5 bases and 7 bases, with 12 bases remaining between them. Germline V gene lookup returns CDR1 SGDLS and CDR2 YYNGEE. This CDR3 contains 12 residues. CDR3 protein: CASSRGGVGYTF. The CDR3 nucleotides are TGTGCCAGCAGTAGAGGAGGGGTTGGCTACACCTTC.

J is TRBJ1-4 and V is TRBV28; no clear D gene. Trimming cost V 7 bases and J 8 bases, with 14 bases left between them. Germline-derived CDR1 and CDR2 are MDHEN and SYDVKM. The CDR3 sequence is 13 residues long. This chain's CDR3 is CASTLSLEEKLFF. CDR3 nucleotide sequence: TGTGCCAGCACCCTTAGTCTCGAGGAAAAACTGTTTTTT. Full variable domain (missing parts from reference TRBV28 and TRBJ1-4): DVKVTQSSRYLVKRTGEKVFLECVQDMDHENMFWYRQDPGLGLRLIYFSYDVKMKEKGDIPEGYSVSREKKERFSLILESASTNQTSMYLCASTLSLEEKLFFGSGTQLSVL.

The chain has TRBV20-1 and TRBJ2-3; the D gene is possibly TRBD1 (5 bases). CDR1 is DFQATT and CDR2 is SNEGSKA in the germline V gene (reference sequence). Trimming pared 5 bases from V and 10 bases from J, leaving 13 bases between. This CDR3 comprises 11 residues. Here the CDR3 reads CSAWSLGAQYF. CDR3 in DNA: TGCAGTGCTTGGAGCCTAGGGGCGCAGTATTTT.

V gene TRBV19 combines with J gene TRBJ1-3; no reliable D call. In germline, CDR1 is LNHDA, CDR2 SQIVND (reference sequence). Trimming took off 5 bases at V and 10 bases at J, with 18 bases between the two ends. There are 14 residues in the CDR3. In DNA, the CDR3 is TGTGCCAGTAGTCCCCTGGGCGCAAGGATGACCATATATTTT. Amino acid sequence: CASSPLGARMTIYF.

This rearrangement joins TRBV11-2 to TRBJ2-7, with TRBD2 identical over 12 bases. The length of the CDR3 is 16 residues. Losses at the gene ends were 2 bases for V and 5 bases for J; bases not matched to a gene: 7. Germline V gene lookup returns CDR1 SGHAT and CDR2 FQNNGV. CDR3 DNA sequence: TGTGCCAGCAGCTTATTCCTAGCGGGGGGGATCGACGAGCAGTACTTC. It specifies CASSLFLAGGIDEQYF. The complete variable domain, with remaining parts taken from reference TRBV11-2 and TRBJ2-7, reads EAGVAQSPRYKIIEKRQSVAFWCNPISGHATLYWYQQILGQGPKLLIQFQNNGVVDDSQLPKDRFSAERLKGVDSTLKIQPAKLEDSAVYLCASSLFLAGGIDEQYFGPGTRLTVT.

CDR3 loop: CASSLVGAGNYGYTF. In nucleotides, the CDR3 is TGTGCCAGCAGCTTAGTAGGGGCCGGGAACTATGGCTACACCTTC. The chain combines TRBV5-6 with TRBJ1-2, with a possible D match to TRBD1 (5 bases). CDR1 and CDR2 from the germline V gene are SGHDT and YYEEEE. V lost 2 bases, J lost 2 bases, and 13 bases lay in between. The CDR3 contains 15 residues.

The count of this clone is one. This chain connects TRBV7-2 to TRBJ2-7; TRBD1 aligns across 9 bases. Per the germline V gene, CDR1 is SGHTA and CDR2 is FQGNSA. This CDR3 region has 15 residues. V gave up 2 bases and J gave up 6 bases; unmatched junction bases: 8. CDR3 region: CASSLRSGQGLEQYF. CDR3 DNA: TGTGCCAGCAGCTTAAGGTCGGGACAGGGCCTCGAGCAGTACTTC.

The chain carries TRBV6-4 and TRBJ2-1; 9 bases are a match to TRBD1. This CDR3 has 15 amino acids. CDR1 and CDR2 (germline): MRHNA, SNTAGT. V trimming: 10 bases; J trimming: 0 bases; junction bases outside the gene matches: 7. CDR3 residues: CATSPGQGSYNEQFF. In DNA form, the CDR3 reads TGTGCCACCTCTCCGGGACAGGGCTCCTACAATGAGCAGTTCTTC.

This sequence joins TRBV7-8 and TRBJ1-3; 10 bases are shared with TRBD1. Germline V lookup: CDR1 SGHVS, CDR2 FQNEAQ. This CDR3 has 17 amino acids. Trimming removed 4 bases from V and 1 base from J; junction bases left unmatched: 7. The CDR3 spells CASSSGTGVRSGNTIYF. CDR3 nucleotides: TGTGCCAGCAGCTCCGGGACAGGGGTGCGTTCTGGAAACACCATATATTTT.

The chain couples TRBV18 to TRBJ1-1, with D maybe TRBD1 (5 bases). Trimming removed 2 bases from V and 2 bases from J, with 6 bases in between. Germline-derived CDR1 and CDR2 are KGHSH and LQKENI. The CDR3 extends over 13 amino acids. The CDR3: CASSPGTNTEAFF. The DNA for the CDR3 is TGTGCCAGCTCACCAGGGACTAACACTGAAGCTTTCTTT.

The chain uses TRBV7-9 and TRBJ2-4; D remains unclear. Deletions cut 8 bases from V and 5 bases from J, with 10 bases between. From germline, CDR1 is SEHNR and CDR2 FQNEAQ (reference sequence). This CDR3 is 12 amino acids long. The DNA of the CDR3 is TGTGCCAGCGGAGTTACCCAAAACATTCAGTACTTC. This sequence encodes CASGVTQNIQYF.

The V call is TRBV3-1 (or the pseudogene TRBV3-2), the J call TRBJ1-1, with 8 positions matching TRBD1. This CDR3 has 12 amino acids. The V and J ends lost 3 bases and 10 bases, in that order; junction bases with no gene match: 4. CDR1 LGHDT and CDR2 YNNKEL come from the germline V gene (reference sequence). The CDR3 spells CASSQDRVSAFF. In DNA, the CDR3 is TGTGCCAGCAGCCAGGACAGGGTTTCAGCTTTCTTT.

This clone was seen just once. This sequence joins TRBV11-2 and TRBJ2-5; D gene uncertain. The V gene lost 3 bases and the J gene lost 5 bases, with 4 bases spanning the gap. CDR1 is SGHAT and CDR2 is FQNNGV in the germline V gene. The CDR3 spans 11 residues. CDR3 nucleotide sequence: TGTGCCAGCAGCTTTCAGGAGACCCAGTACTTC. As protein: CASSFQETQYF.

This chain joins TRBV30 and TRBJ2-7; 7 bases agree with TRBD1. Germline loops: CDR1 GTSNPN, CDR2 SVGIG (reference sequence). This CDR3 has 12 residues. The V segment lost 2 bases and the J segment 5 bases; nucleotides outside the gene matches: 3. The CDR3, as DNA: TGTGCCTGGAGTCGAGGGGGCCACGAGCAGTACTTC. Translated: CAWSRGGHEQYF.

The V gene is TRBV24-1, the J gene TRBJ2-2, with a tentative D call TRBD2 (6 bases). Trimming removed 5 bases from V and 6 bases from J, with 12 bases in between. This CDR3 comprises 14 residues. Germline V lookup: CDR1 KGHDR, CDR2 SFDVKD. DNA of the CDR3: TGTGCCACCAGTGCAACGGGGGAGGCCGGGGAGCTGTTTTTT. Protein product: CATSATGEAGELFF.

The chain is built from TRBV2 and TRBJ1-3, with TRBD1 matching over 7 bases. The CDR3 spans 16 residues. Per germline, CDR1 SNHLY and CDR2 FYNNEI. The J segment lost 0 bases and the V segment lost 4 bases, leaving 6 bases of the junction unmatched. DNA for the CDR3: TGTGCCAGCAGTGGGGACAGATTAACCTCTGGAAACACCATATATTTT. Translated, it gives CASSGDRLTSGNTIYF.

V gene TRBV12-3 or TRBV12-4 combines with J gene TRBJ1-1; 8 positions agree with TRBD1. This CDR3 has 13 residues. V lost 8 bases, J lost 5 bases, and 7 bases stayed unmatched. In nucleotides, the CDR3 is TGTGCCAGCTCAGGGGGCGCATGGACTGAAGCTTTCTTT. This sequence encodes CASSGGAWTEAFF.